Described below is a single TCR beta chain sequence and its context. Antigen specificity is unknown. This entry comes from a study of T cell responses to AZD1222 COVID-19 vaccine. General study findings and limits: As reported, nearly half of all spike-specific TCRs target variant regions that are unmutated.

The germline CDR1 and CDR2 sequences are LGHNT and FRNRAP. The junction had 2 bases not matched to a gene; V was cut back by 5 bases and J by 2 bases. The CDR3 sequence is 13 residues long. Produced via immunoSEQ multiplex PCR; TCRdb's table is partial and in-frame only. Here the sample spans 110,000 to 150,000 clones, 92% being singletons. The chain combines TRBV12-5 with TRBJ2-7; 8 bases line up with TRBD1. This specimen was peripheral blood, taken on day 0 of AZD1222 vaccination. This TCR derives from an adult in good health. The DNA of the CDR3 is TGTGCTAGTGGTCGGACAGGGACCTACGAGCAGTACTTC. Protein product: CASGRTGTYEQYF.